This TCR beta chain was profiled in a study of blood T cell repertoires in COVID-19. Germline V CDR1 and CDR2: KGHDR, SFDVKD. CDR3 length equals 15 residues. V was trimmed by 3 bases and J by 0 bases, leaving 9 bases between them. Authors' data handling: Amplifying reference gene primers gave estimates of nucleated cell counts. Repertoires were generated with immunoSEQ multiplex PCR, while TCRdb's copy carries only in-frame clones and drops some. D and trimming were read from the DNA, whereas the V and J calls and clone size are those reported in that table. Of more than 200,000 clones listed, more than 85% are singletons.

The sequence came from a middle-aged man with acute or convalescent COVID-19. This chain links TRBV24-1 with TRBJ2-3, with no clear D. Sequencing was carried out using peripheral blood. The CDR3 region has the DNA TGTGCCACCAGTGATAATGCAGTCAGCACAGATACGCAGTATTTT. It encodes CATSDNAVSTDTQYF.